The 23 T cell receptor beta chains below were found in one sample sequenced in a study of control samples from healthy donors and cancer patients. Repertoires were generated with immunoSEQ multiplex PCR, while TCRdb's copy carries only in-frame clones and drops some. The sample holds about 150,000 clones, about 90% seen once. Sequences were obtained from blood. The receptor set was obtained from a man younger than 35 in good health.

The chain uses TRBV9 and TRBJ2-1; 7 bases are a match to TRBD2. V trimming: 5 bases; J trimming: 6 bases; junction bases outside the gene matches: 11. The length of the CDR3 is 15 residues. CDR1 and CDR2 from the germline V gene are SGDLS and YYNGEE. CDR3 in DNA: TGTGCCAGCAGTGGTCTAACCGGGGGGATCAATGAGCAGTTCTTC. Translating it yields CASSGLTGGINEQFF.

The count of this clone is one. The chain recombines TRBV6-5 with TRBJ1-2; possibly TRBD1 for D (6 bases). Per the germline V gene, CDR1 is MNHEY and CDR2 is SVGAGI. The CDR3 spans 13 residues. Trimming took 5 bases from V and 3 from J, leaving 10 bases between them. In DNA, the CDR3 is TGTGCCAGCAGTACCACAGGGTACTATGGCTACACCTTC. The encoded protein is CASSTTGYYGYTF.

This clone was observed a single time. The chain is built from TRBV5-1 and TRBJ1-3, with 7 bases identical to TRBD1. V trimming: 4 bases; J trimming: 5 bases; junction bases outside the gene matches: 9. Germline CDR1 is SGHRS and CDR2 is YFSETQ. The CDR3 sequence is 15 residues long. CDR3: CASSADRVSRNTIYF. For the CDR3, the DNA is TGCGCCAGCAGCGCCGACAGGGTCTCCCGAAACACCATATATTTT.

This chain links TRBV6-5 with TRBJ1-1, with D unclear. Germline V gene lookup returns CDR1 MNHEY and CDR2 SVGAGI. The CDR3 contains 15 residues. CDR3 in DNA: TGTGCTGCCGGCTCCCAGCGCCAGATGAACACTGAAGCTTTCTTT. Amino acid sequence: CAAGSQRQMNTEAFF.

The V gene is TRBV6-5, the J gene TRBJ2-3, with TRBD1 matching over 9 bases. The V gene's germline CDR1 is MNHEY and CDR2 SVGAGI. The junction had 4 bases not matched to a gene; V was cut back by 5 bases and J by 4 bases. The CDR3 length is 14 residues. The CDR3: CASSQTGGADTQYF. CDR3 DNA: TGTGCCAGCAGTCAGACAGGGGGTGCAGATACGCAGTATTTT.

The chain is built from TRBV9 and TRBJ2-1; D remains ambiguous. The CDR3 is made up of 12 amino acids. Germline CDR1 and CDR2: SGDLS and YYNGEE. The V end lost 2 bases, the J end lost 8 bases, and 8 bases lay between the germline ends. This CDR3 is CASSVSSDEQFF. The CDR3 coding sequence is TGTGCCAGCAGCGTTTCGTCCGATGAGCAGTTCTTC.

The rearrangement joins TRBV6-4 to TRBJ1-4; 8 positions agree with TRBD1. Trimming cost V 2 bases and J 5 bases; bases outside gene matches: 19. Looked up from germline, CDR1 is MRHNA and CDR2 is SNTAGT. CDR3 size: 20 residues. The CDR3 here is CASSDPPRLHPGQVNEKLFF. CDR3 sequence (DNA): TGTGCCAGCAGTGACCCGCCTAGACTACACCCGGGACAGGTCAATGAAAAACTGTTTTTT.

The CDR3 protein is CAWNLAGGPNEQFF. The CDR3 DNA reads as TGTGCCTGGAACCTAGCGGGGGGGCCCAATGAGCAGTTCTTC. The V gene is TRBV30, the J gene TRBJ2-1, with 12 bases aligning to TRBD2. The junction had 4 bases not matched to a gene; V was cut back by 4 bases and J by 6 bases. CDR3 length equals 14 residues. Germline V lookup: CDR1 GTSNPN, CDR2 SVGIG (reference sequence).

The genes are TRBV4-3 and TRBJ1-1; D is unresolved. Germline CDR1 LGHNA, CDR2 YSLEER. Deletions cut 0 bases from V and 6 bases from J, with 14 bases between. CDR3 size: 15 residues. The DNA of the CDR3 is TGCGCCAGCAGCCAAGAGATGGGGAATAACGCTGAAGCTTTCTTT. Its protein product is CASSQEMGNNAEAFF.

J is TRBJ1-6 and V is TRBV4-3; 7 positions agree with TRBD1. The germline V gene has CDR1 LGHNA and CDR2 YSLEER. The CDR3 length is 17 residues. The trim removed 1 base at V and 6 bases at J, leaving 9 bases unmatched. CDR3 sequence (DNA): TGCGCCAGCAGCCAAGGGGGGCCGGGACAGCTTAATTCACCCCTCCACTTT. Its protein product is CASSQGGPGQLNSPLHF.

The chain carries TRBV6-4 and TRBJ2-1, with a possible D match to TRBD1 (5 bases). This CDR3 spans 16 amino acids. Trimming shortened V by 2 bases and J by 4 bases, and 15 bases separated the two germline ends. CDR1 MRHNA and CDR2 SNTAGT come from the germline V gene. The CDR3 sequence is CASSDNPDSGYNEQFF. CDR3 DNA: TGTGCCAGCAGTGACAATCCCGACAGTGGATACAATGAGCAGTTCTTC.

This clone has only one observation. The chain carries TRBV7-2 and TRBJ2-5, with TRBD2 matching 13 bases. This CDR3 has 16 amino acids. V gave up 5 bases and J gave up 7 bases; unmatched junction bases: 10. CDR1 is SGHTA and CDR2 is FQGNSA in the germline V gene. CDR3 region: CASSPRTSGGFSTQYF. The CDR3 DNA sequence: TGTGCCAGCAGCCCCCGGACTAGCGGGGGCTTTTCGACCCAGTACTTC.

V is TRBV4-3 and J is TRBJ1-6; D ambiguous. Per the germline V gene, CDR1 is LGHNA and CDR2 is YSLEER. The CDR3 has 13 amino acids. Trimming shortened V by 1 base and J by 10 bases, and 8 bases separated the two germline ends. The CDR3 region is CASSQGTVSPLHF. CDR3 sequence (DNA): TGCGCCAGCAGCCAAGGGACGGTCTCACCCCTCCACTTT.

The rearrangement links TRBV19 to TRBJ2-6; D ambiguous. The V end was cut by 0 bases, the J end by 2 bases, with 8 bases between. CDR1 and CDR2 from the germline V gene are LNHDA and SQIVND (reference sequence). CDR3 size: 16 residues. The CDR3 reads CASSIDEGTGANVLTF. CDR3 in DNA: TGTGCCAGTAGTATAGATGAAGGAACTGGGGCCAACGTCCTGACTTTC.

This clone appeared a single time. The chain employs TRBV19 and TRBJ2-3, with unresolved D. In germline, CDR1 is LNHDA, CDR2 SQIVND (reference sequence). The CDR3 is 11 residues long. CDR3 nucleotides: TGTGCAACAAGATGGGGTAGCACGCAGTATTTT. This sequence encodes CATRWGSTQYF.

The chain uses TRBV7-2 and TRBJ2-1; 15 nucleotides align to TRBD2. With 4 bases clipped from V and 10 bases from J, the junction kept 11 bases outside the gene matches. CDR3 length equals 17 residues. In germline, CDR1 is SGHTA, CDR2 FQGNSA. CDR3 DNA sequence: TGTGCCAGCAGCTACCCGGGACTAGCGGGGGGTAATTCGGAGCAGTTCTTC. It specifies CASSYPGLAGGNSEQFF.

This chain joins TRBV9 and TRBJ1-6, with D perhaps matching TRBD1 (5 bases). Trimming removed 4 bases from V and 10 bases from J, with 21 bases in between. This CDR3 contains 16 residues. Germline V lookup: CDR1 SGDLS, CDR2 YYNGEE. The CDR3 sequence is CASSSPGQGGRSPLHF. In nucleotides, the CDR3 is TGTGCCAGCAGCTCCCCCGGCCAGGGCGGTAGGTCACCCCTCCACTTT.

J is TRBJ2-1 and V is TRBV4-2; tentative D call: TRBD2 (6 bases). Germline-derived CDR1 and CDR2 are LGHNA and YNFKEQ. V dropped 3 bases and J dropped 5 bases, with 17 bases sitting between them. This CDR3 contains 16 residues. In nucleotides, the CDR3 is TGTGCCAGCAGCCATTTAAGTGGGGGGTCGCACAATGAGCAGTTCTTC. Its protein is CASSHLSGGSHNEQFF.

The chain couples TRBV4-3 to TRBJ1-2; weak D call: TRBD1 (5 bases). This CDR3 contains 16 residues. V was clipped by 0 bases and J by 4 bases, with 15 bases between them. Looked up from germline, CDR1 is LGHNA and CDR2 is YSLEER. CDR3 amino acids: CASSQDLRQKFYGYTF. The CDR3 DNA sequence: TGCGCCAGCAGCCAAGATCTGCGACAGAAGTTCTATGGCTACACCTTC.

CDR3 nucleotide sequence: TGTGCCAGCAGTGAAGAGGAGGTCTATGGCTACACCTTC. This gives the protein CASSEEEVYGYTF. V and J are TRBV2 and TRBJ1-2; no clear D. Germline CDR1 is SNHLY and CDR2 is FYNNEI. Trimming removed 1 base from V and 4 bases from J, with 7 bases in between. CDR3 length equals 13 residues. Full variable domain (missing parts from reference TRBV2 and TRBJ1-2): EPEVTQTPSHQVTQMGQEVILRCVPISNHLYFYWYRQILGQKVEFLVSFYNNEISEKSEIFDDQFSVERPDGSNFTLKIRSTKLEDSAMYFCASSEEEVYGYTFGSGTRLTVV.

The rearrangement uses TRBV2 and TRBJ2-2; either TRBD1 or TRBD2 may fit D (6 bases each). The CDR3 consists of 14 residues. V was trimmed by 6 bases and J by 0 bases, leaving 8 bases between them. Germline V gene sequence: CDR1 SNHLY, CDR2 FYNNEI. CDR3 sequence (DNA): TGTGCCAGCAGGCGGGACACGAACACCGGGGAGCTGTTTTTT. Encoded protein: CASRRDTNTGELFF.

The V call is TRBV7-2, the J call TRBJ1-2; D ambiguous. With 5 bases removed from V and 6 bases from J, the gap between germline ends came to 16 bases. Germline assignment: CDR1 SGHTA and CDR2 FQGNSA. The CDR3 is 14 amino acids. The CDR3 nucleotides are TGTGCCAGCAGCCCTCATCCCACCTCGGATGGCTACACCTTC. Protein: CASSPHPTSDGYTF.

This clone was picked up one time. The CDR3: CASNTQGQGDTGELFF. CDR3 nucleotides: TGTGCCAGCAATACTCAAGGACAGGGTGACACCGGGGAGCTGTTTTTT. This chain links TRBV5-4 with TRBJ2-2; 8 bases map to TRBD1. The CDR3 is 16 amino acids. The V gene's germline CDR1 is SGHNT and CDR2 YYREEE (reference sequence). V was pared by 6 bases and J by 3 bases, with 10 bases of the junction left unmatched.